This entry lists 31 T cell receptor beta chains sequenced from one sample in a study of blood T cell repertoires in COVID-19. TCRdb keeps only in-frame clones here, not all; method: immunoSEQ multiplex PCR. The table shows around 190,000 clones, with about four fifths occurring only once. The sample was peripheral blood. These receptors all stem from a human donor in a cohort sampled during active COVID-19.

This clone was detected only once. CDR3: CASSQARGGYQETQYF. DNA for the CDR3: TGTGCCAGCAGCCAAGCTCGCGGGGGCTACCAAGAGACCCAGTACTTC. The chain has TRBV14 and TRBJ2-5; D might be TRBD2 (7 bases). Trimming took 1 base from V and 0 from J, leaving 12 bases between them. This CDR3 is 16 amino acids long. CDR1 SGHDN and CDR2 FVKESK come from the germline V gene.

The chain carries TRBV29-1 and TRBJ2-2; TRBD1 matches at 7 bases. Per germline, CDR1 SQVTM and CDR2 ANQGSEA. J lost 4 bases, V lost 6 bases, and 5 bases had no gene match. CDR3 length: 13 amino acids. This CDR3 reads CSVGTASTGELFF. As DNA, the CDR3 is TGCAGCGTAGGGACAGCTAGCACCGGGGAGCTGTTTTTT.

The gene calls are TRBV7-8 and TRBJ2-2, with D possibly being TRBD2 (6 bases). The CDR3 consists of 14 residues. The V gene lost 11 bases and the J gene lost 6 bases, with 19 bases spanning the gap. The germline V gene has CDR1 SGHVS and CDR2 FQNEAQ. The CDR3 here is CAGGRGRLSGELFF. The CDR3 region has the DNA TGTGCCGGGGGTAGAGGGAGGCTCTCCGGGGAGCTGTTTTTT. Complete variable domain (other parts from reference TRBV7-8 and TRBJ2-2): GAGVSQSPRYKVAKRGQDVALRCDPISGHVSLFWYQQALGQGPEFLTYFQNEAQLDKSGLPSDRFFAERPEGSVSTLKIQRTQQEDSAVYLCAGGRGRLSGELFFGEGSRLTVL.

This chain connects TRBV5-1 to TRBJ1-2, with TRBD1 as a possible D gene (5 bases). The CDR3 totals 14 residues. The V gene lost 0 bases and the J gene lost 4 bases, with 10 bases spanning the gap. The germline V gene has CDR1 SGHRS and CDR2 YFSETQ. CDR3 sequence reads: CASSLGHRIYGYTF. The CDR3 DNA reads as TGCGCCAGCAGCTTGGGGCACAGGATCTATGGCTACACCTTC.

The rearrangement links TRBV6-6 to TRBJ1-1; maybe TRBD1 (6 bases). The length of the CDR3 is 13 residues. V was cut by 5 bases and J by 7 bases, with 14 bases left in between. Germline V gives CDR1 MNHNY, CDR2 SVGAGI (reference sequence). CDR3 bases: TGTGCCAGCAGTGAGCCCCCCAGGGGTGAAGCTTTCTTT. It yields the protein CASSEPPRGEAFF.

The CDR3 DNA reads as TGTGCCAGCAGCATAACAGGCGTGGGGGAGCTGTTTTTT. Amino acid sequence: CASSITGVGELFF. The chain is built from TRBV5-4 and TRBJ2-2; D may be TRBD1 (5 bases). Trimming pared 4 bases from V and 8 bases from J, leaving 12 bases between. Looked up from germline, CDR1 is SGHNT and CDR2 is YYREEE (reference sequence). The CDR3 runs 13 residues.

This rearrangement joins TRBV27 to TRBJ2-7; D perhaps matches TRBD1 (5 bases). CDR1 is MNHEY and CDR2 is SMNVEV in the germline V gene (reference sequence). The CDR3 spans 16 residues. V lost 2 bases and J lost 2, with 16 bases in between. DNA of the CDR3: TGTGCCAGCAGTTTACTTGGTGTGTCAGGGCCCTACGAGCAGTACTTC. As protein: CASSLLGVSGPYEQYF.

This chain connects TRBV5-6 to TRBJ1-1; TRBD1 matches at 7 bases. Germline values: CDR1 SGHDT, CDR2 YYEEEE. The ends lost 3 bases at V and 9 bases at J; junction bases unmatched: 8. CDR3 length: 13 residues. The CDR3 loop is CASSYLTGAQAFF. DNA for the CDR3: TGTGCCAGCAGCTACTTAACAGGGGCCCAAGCTTTCTTT. Full variable domain (rest looked up from reference TRBV5-6 and TRBJ1-1): DAGVTQSPTHLIKTRGQQVTLRCSPKSGHDTVSWYQQALGQGPQFIFQYYEEEERQRGNFPDRFSGHQFPNYSSELNVNALLLGDSALYLCASSYLTGAQAFFGQGTRLTVV.

The chain carries TRBV12-5 and TRBJ2-3, with D possibly TRBD2 on 6 matching bases. This CDR3 contains 20 residues. Trimming stripped 4 bases from V and 0 bases from J, with 26 bases between. Germline values: CDR1 LGHNT, CDR2 FRNRAP. CDR3 in DNA: TGTGCTAGTGGTTCGACGGACGTTCTTATCCGGGAGAAGAGCACAGATACGCAGTATTTT. It encodes CASGSTDVLIREKSTDTQYF. The whole variable domain, filled in from reference TRBV12-5 and TRBJ2-3, reads DARVTQTPRHKVTEMGQEVTMRCQPILGHNTVFWYRQTMMQGLELLAYFRNRAPLDDSGMPKDRFSAEMPDATLATLKIQPSEPRDSAVYFCASGSTDVLIREKSTDTQYFGPGTRLTVL.

Details on this clone: The junction departs from germline at one end; a sequencing error may be responsible. The V call is TRBV6-2 or TRBV6-3, the J call TRBJ1-4; 7 positions match TRBD1. This CDR3 is 11 amino acids long. CDR1 MNHEY and CDR2 SVGEGT come from the germline V gene. The CDR3 is CASSSGDRDTF. CDR3 nucleotide sequence: TGTGCCAGCAGTTCCGGCGACAGGGATACATTC.

This clone was seen more than once but under ten times. The rearrangement links TRBV30 to TRBJ1-6; 7 positions agree with TRBD1. V was clipped by 5 bases and J by 9 bases; unmatched bases: 4. The CDR3 sequence is 12 residues long. CDR1 is GTSNPN and CDR2 is SVGIG in the germline V gene (reference sequence). The CDR3 sequence: CAWGYRGSPLHF. Here the CDR3 DNA reads TGTGCCTGGGGGTACAGGGGTTCACCCCTCCACTTT.

The chain is built from TRBV10-3 and TRBJ1-5; D remains unclear. Germline V lookup: CDR1 ENHRY, CDR2 SYGVKD. The CDR3 is 13 residues long. V lost 11 bases, J lost 5 bases, and 16 bases lay in between. The CDR3 coding sequence is TGTGCCTCGGGAAGAGGAGTTGATCAGCCCCAGCATTTT. Encoded protein: CASGRGVDQPQHF.

The rearrangement uses TRBV7-3 and TRBJ2-7; a possible D gene is TRBD2 (6 bases). Germline lookup yields CDR1 SGHTA and CDR2 FQGTGA. This CDR3 contains 17 residues. Deletions cut 5 bases from V and 2 bases from J, with 22 bases between. The CDR3 region is CASSNPTRWRGTYEQYF. The CDR3 DNA is TGTGCCAGCAGCAATCCGACCCGGTGGAGGGGAACCTACGAGCAGTACTTC.

The count of this clone is one. The chain employs TRBV19 and TRBJ2-3; 13 bases map to TRBD2. Germline lookup yields CDR1 LNHDA and CDR2 SQIVND (reference sequence). There are 17 residues in the CDR3. V dropped 6 bases and J dropped 0; count of bases not matched to a gene: 6. The CDR3 loop is CASRGLAGSSSTDTQYF. The DNA of the CDR3 is TGTGCCAGTAGGGGACTAGCGGGGTCTTCTAGCACAGATACGCAGTATTTT.

V is TRBV5-8 and J is TRBJ1-5; D not resolved. The V gene lost 3 bases and the J gene lost 3 bases, with 16 bases spanning the gap. CDR3 length: 16 amino acids. Per the germline V gene, CDR1 is SGHTS and CDR2 is YDEGEE. The CDR3 bases are TGTGCCAGCAGCTCCAATAAATCCGAGCACAATCAGCCCCAGCATTTT. Translating it yields CASSSNKSEHNQPQHF.

This chain connects TRBV27 to TRBJ1-2; D is possibly TRBD1 (6 bases). This CDR3 contains 17 residues. V was clipped by 3 bases and J by 2 bases, with 19 bases between them. The germline CDR1 and CDR2 sequences are MNHEY and SMNVEV (reference sequence). The CDR3 loop is CASSFLGAALLNYGYTF. The DNA for the CDR3 is TGTGCCAGCAGTTTCTTGGGGGCAGCCTTACTAAACTATGGCTACACCTTC.

The V and J genes are TRBV6-5 and TRBJ2-7, with D perhaps TRBD1 (5 bases). Germline V gives CDR1 MNHEY, CDR2 SVGAGI. The V end lost 7 bases, the J end lost 9 bases, and 13 bases lay between the germline ends. The CDR3 totals 11 residues. Here the CDR3 reads CASKGADLQYF. CDR3 in DNA: TGTGCCAGCAAAGGGGCAGACTTGCAGTACTTC.

The V and J genes are TRBV7-9 and TRBJ1-3; unclear D gene. CDR3 length equals 17 residues. CDR1 is SEHNR and CDR2 is FQNEAQ in the germline V gene (reference sequence). V lost 2 bases to trimming and J lost 0 bases, with 14 bases between them. Here the CDR3 reads CASSLYRHQSSGNTIYF. The CDR3 DNA is TGTGCCAGCAGCTTATATAGACACCAGAGCTCTGGAAACACCATATATTTT.

The rearrangement joins TRBV14 to TRBJ2-7; 8 positions match TRBD2. The germline gives CDR1 SGHDN, CDR2 FVKESK. The CDR3 is 15 residues long. V was pared by 0 bases and J by 3 bases, with 4 bases of the junction left unmatched. The CDR3 loop is CASSQERSGGYEQYF. The DNA of the CDR3 is TGTGCCAGCAGCCAAGAACGCAGCGGGGGCTACGAGCAGTACTTC.

The genes are TRBV10-1 and TRBJ2-3; D remains ambiguous. Germline CDR1 WNHNN, CDR2 SYGVQD (reference sequence). V was clipped by 3 bases and J by 3 bases, with 19 bases between them. The CDR3 is 17 residues long. CDR3 amino acids: CASSEGPERLETDTQYF. The DNA for the CDR3 is TGCGCCAGCAGTGAAGGTCCAGAGCGTTTGGAGACAGATACGCAGTATTTT.

The rearrangement uses TRBV6-1 and TRBJ2-5, with TRBD1 as a possible D gene (6 bases). The V gene's germline CDR1 is MNHNS and CDR2 SASEGT. V lost 3 bases and J lost 6, with 14 bases in between. This CDR3 is 14 amino acids long. The CDR3 bases are TGTGCCAGCAGTGAGTACAGGGATGGGAAGACCCAGTACTTC. This codes for CASSEYRDGKTQYF.

The chain couples TRBV29-1 to TRBJ2-7; 7 bases line up with TRBD1. The CDR3 is 13 amino acids. Germline trimming cut 4 bases from V and 4 bases from J; bases unmatched to any gene: 7. CDR1 and CDR2 (germline): SQVTM, ANQGSEA. The CDR3 DNA reads TGCAGCGTTGCCGCAGGGGGATATTACGAGCAGTACTTC. Amino acids: CSVAAGGYYEQYF.

This chain uses TRBV7-2 with TRBJ2-1, with 10 bases identical to TRBD2. The CDR3 loop spans 16 amino acids. The V gene's germline CDR1 is SGHTA and CDR2 FQGNSA. The junction had 6 bases not matched to a gene; V was cut back by 1 base and J by 6 bases. In DNA form, the CDR3 reads TGTGCCAGCAGCTTAGGGCCAATAGCGGGGGGCAATGAGCAGTTCTTC. Translating it yields CASSLGPIAGGNEQFF.

There are a few counts of this clone. V is TRBV2 and J is TRBJ1-2; TRBD1 matches 7 bases. V dropped 8 bases and J dropped 4; count of bases not matched to a gene: 4. Germline values: CDR1 SNHLY, CDR2 FYNNEI. The CDR3 loop spans 12 amino acids. For the CDR3, the DNA is TGTGCCAGCTGGACAGGAACCTATGGCTACACCTTC. Translation gives CASWTGTYGYTF. Full variable domain (rest looked up from reference TRBV2 and TRBJ1-2): EPEVTQTPSHQVTQMGQEVILRCVPISNHLYFYWYRQILGQKVEFLVSFYNNEISEKSEIFDDQFSVERPDGSNFTLKIRSTKLEDSAMYFCASWTGTYGYTFGSGTRLTVV.

This clone appeared a few times. CDR3 DNA: TGTGCCAGCAGCTTAGCCCTGGCCAACTACGAGCAGTACTTC. Residues: CASSLALANYEQYF. This rearrangement joins TRBV7-9 to TRBJ2-7, with D unresolved. The CDR3 has 14 residues. The germline V gene encodes CDR1 SEHNR and CDR2 FQNEAQ (reference sequence). Between the trimmed V and J ends, which lost 0 bases and 3 bases, there was a span of 9 bases. Full variable domain (remainder filled in from reference TRBV7-9 and TRBJ2-7): DTGVSQNPRHKITKRGQNVTFRCDPISEHNRLYWYRQTLGQGPEFLTYFQNEAQLEKSRLLSDRFSAERPKGSFSTLEIQRTEQGDSAMYLCASSLALANYEQYFGPGTRLTVT.

The rearrangement links TRBV7-8 to TRBJ2-5; possibly TRBD1 for D (7 bases). Per the germline V gene, CDR1 is SGHVS and CDR2 is FQNEAQ. The CDR3 covers 14 residues. Trimming took off 5 bases at V and 4 bases at J, with 14 bases between the two ends. The CDR3 protein is CASSRWRGRETQYF. CDR3 DNA: TGTGCCAGCAGCCGGTGGAGGGGGCGAGAGACCCAGTACTTC.

The V gene is TRBV6-5, the J gene TRBJ2-7, with D possibly matching TRBD1 (7 bases). The CDR3 totals 14 residues. Germline CDR1 is MNHEY and CDR2 is SVGAGI. The V gene lost 6 bases and the J gene lost 5 bases, with 17 bases spanning the gap. The CDR3 loop reads CASRFDREVDEQYF. Written as DNA, the CDR3 is TGTGCCAGCAGGTTTGACAGGGAGGTGGACGAGCAGTACTTC.

This chain joins TRBV29-1 and TRBJ2-6; D is possibly TRBD1 (5 bases). V lost 0 bases, J lost 1 base, and 7 bases lay in between. The CDR3 has 15 residues. In germline, CDR1 is SQVTM, CDR2 ANQGSEA. The CDR3 reads CSVEDRQSGANVLTF. The CDR3 DNA reads TGCAGCGTTGAAGACCGACAGTCTGGGGCCAACGTCCTGACTTTC.

This clone was detected once. The V gene is TRBV11-3, the J gene TRBJ2-7; unclear D gene. The CDR3 consists of 13 residues. Trimming took off 5 bases at V and 6 bases at J, with 14 bases between the two ends. Per germline, CDR1 SGHNT and CDR2 YENEEA. The CDR3: CASSRDSPGEQYF. The CDR3 DNA sequence: TGTGCCAGCAGCCGTGACTCCCCTGGCGAGCAGTACTTC. Drawing the rest from reference TRBV11-3 and TRBJ2-7, the complete variable domain is EAGVVQSPRYKIIEKKQPVAFWCNPISGHNTLYWYLQNLGQGPELLIRYENEEAVDDSQLPKDRFSAERLKGVDSTLKIQPAELGDSAVYLCASSRDSPGEQYFGPGTRLTVT.

The chain uses TRBV11-3 and TRBJ2-5; D might be TRBD2 (7 bases). Germline V lookup: CDR1 SGHNT, CDR2 YENEEA. This CDR3 is 15 amino acids long. V lost 3 bases and J lost 5, with 16 bases in between. The CDR3: CASSFHAGAQETQYF. Here the CDR3 DNA reads TGTGCCAGCAGCTTTCACGCGGGGGCGCAGGAGACCCAGTACTTC.

The CDR3 spells CASSPGTGWVEAFF. In DNA, the CDR3 is TGTGCCAGCAGCCCAGGCACGGGGTGGGTTGAAGCTTTCTTT. The J gene is TRBJ1-1, the V gene TRBV7-9; D is uncertain. Trimming took off 5 bases at V and 7 bases at J, with 17 bases between the two ends. The CDR3 sequence is 14 residues long. Per germline, CDR1 SEHNR and CDR2 FQNEAQ (reference sequence).